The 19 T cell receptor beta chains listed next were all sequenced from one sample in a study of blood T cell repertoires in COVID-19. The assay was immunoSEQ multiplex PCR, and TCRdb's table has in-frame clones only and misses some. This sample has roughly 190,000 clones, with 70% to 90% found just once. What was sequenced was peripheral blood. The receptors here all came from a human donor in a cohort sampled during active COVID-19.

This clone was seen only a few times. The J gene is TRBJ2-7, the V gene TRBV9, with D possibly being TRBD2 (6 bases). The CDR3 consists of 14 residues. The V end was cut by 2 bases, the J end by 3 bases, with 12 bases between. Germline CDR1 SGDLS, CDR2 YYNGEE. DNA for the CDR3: TGTGCCAGCAGCGTCGGCGGAGGGAACTACGAGCAGTACTTC. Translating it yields CASSVGGGNYEQYF.

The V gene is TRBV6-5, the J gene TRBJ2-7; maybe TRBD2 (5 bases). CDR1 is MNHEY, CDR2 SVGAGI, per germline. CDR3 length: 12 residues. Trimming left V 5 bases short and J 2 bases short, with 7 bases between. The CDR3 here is CASSLAAYEQYF. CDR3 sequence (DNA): TGTGCCAGCAGTCTAGCAGCCTACGAGCAGTACTTC.

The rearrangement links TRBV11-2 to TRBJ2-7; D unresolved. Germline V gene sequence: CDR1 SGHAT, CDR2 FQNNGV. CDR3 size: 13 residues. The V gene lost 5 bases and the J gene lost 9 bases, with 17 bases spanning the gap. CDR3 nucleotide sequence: TGTGCCAGCAGCCCGAGGCCCTCGGCGGCGCAGTACTTC. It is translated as CASSPRPSAAQYF.

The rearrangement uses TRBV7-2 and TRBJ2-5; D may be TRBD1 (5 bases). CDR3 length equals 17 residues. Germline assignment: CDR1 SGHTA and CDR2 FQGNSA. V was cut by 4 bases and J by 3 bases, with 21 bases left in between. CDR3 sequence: CASSSPPSGQGKETQYF. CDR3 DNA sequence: TGTGCCAGCAGCTCCCCTCCGTCGGGTCAGGGTAAAGAGACCCAGTACTTC.

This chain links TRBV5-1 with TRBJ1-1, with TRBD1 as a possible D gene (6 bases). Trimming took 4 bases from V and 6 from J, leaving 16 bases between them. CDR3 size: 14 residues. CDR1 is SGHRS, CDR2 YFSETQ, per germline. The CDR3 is CASSQGHQGAEAFF. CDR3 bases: TGCGCCAGCAGCCAGGGACACCAGGGCGCTGAAGCTTTCTTT. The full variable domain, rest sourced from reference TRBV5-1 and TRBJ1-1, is KAGVTQTPRYLIKTRGQQVTLSCSPISGHRSVSWYQQTPGQGLQFLFEYFSETQRNKGNFPGRFSGRQFSNSRSEMNVSTLELGDSALYLCASSQGHQGAEAFFGQGTRLTVV.

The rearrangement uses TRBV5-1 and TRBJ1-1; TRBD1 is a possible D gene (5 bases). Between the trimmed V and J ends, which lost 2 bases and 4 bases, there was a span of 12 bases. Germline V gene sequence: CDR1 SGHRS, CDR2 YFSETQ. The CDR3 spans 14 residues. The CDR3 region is CASSFQTVGTEAFF. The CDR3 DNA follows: TGCGCCAGCAGCTTCCAGACAGTTGGCACTGAAGCTTTCTTT.

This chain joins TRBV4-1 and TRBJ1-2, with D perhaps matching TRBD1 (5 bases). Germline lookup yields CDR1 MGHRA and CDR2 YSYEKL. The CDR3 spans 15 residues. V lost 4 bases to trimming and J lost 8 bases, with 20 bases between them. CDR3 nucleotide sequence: TGCGCCAGCAGCCTCCTCCTCGCGGGGGTAATAGGCTACACCTTC. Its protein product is CASSLLLAGVIGYTF.

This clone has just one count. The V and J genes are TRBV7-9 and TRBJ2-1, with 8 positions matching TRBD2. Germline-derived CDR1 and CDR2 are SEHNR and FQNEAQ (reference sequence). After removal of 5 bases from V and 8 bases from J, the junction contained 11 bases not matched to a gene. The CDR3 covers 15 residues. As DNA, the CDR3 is TGTGCCAGCAGCGGAGGGACGCGGGGGGTGGATGAGCAGTTCTTC. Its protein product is CASSGGTRGVDEQFF.

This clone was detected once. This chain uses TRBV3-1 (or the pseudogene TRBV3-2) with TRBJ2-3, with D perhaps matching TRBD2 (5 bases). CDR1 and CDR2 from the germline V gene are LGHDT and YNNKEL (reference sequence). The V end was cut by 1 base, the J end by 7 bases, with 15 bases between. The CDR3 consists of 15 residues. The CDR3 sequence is CASSQGLSTAHTQYF. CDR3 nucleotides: TGTGCCAGCAGCCAAGGACTATCCACGGCTCATACGCAGTATTTT.

This CDR3 reads CASSAQRSGSVEQYF. The CDR3 nucleotides read TGTGCCAGCAGCGCGCAGCGAAGCGGGAGTGTCGAGCAGTACTTC. The chain has TRBV7-2 and TRBJ2-7; 8 nucleotides match TRBD2. With V trimmed by 5 bases and J by 6 bases, 12 bases remained unmatched. The germline CDR1 and CDR2 sequences are SGHTA and FQGNSA. This CDR3 spans 15 amino acids.

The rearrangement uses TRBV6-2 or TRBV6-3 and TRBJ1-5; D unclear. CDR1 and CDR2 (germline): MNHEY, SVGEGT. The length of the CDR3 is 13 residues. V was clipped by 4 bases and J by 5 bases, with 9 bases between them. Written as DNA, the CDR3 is TGTGCCAGCAGTTTTGTAGGAGATCAGCCCCAGCATTTT. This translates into CASSFVGDQPQHF.

The CDR3 sequence: CSVTGQQNTEAFF. In DNA form, the CDR3 reads TGCAGCGTGACTGGACAGCAGAACACTGAAGCTTTCTTT. The chain employs TRBV29-1 and TRBJ1-1, with a weak D call TRBD1 (6 bases). This CDR3 is 13 amino acids long. With 6 bases removed from V and 1 base from J, the gap between germline ends came to 12 bases. The germline CDR1 and CDR2 sequences are SQVTM and ANQGSEA. Full variable domain (missing parts from reference TRBV29-1 and TRBJ1-1): SAVISQKPSRDICQRGTSLTIQCQVDSQVTMMFWYRQQPGQSLTLIATANQGSEATYESGFVIDKFPISRPNLTFSTLTVSNMSPEDSSIYLCSVTGQQNTEAFFGQGTRLTVV.

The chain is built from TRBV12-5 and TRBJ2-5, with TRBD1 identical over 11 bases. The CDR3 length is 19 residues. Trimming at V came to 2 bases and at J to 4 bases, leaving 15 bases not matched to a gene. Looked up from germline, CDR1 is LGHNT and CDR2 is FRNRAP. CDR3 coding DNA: TGTGCTAGTGGTTTGCCGGACAGGGGGCAGGAGGGGGAGAGAGAGACCCAGTACTTC. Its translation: CASGLPDRGQEGERETQYF.

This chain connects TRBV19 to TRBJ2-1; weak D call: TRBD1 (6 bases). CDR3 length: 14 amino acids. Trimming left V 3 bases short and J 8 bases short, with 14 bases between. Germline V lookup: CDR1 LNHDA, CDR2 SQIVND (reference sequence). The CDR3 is CASSILQGKDEQFF. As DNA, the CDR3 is TGTGCCAGTAGTATCTTACAGGGTAAGGATGAGCAGTTCTTC.

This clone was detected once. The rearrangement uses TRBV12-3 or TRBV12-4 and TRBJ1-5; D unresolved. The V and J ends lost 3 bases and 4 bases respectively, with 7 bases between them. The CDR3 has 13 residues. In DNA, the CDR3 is TGTGCCAGCAGTTTTCGAGGTAATCAGCCCCAGCATTTT. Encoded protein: CASSFRGNQPQHF.

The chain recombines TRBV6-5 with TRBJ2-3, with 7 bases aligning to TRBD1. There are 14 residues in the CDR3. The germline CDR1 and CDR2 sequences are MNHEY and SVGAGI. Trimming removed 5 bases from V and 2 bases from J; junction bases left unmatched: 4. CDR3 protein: CASSPGQFTDTQYF. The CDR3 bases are TGTGCCAGCAGTCCGGGACAGTTCACAGATACGCAGTATTTT.

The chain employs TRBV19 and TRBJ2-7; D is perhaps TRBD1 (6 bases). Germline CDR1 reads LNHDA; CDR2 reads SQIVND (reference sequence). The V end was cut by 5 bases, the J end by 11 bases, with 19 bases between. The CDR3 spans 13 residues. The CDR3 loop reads CASSETDRPGEYF. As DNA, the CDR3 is TGTGCCAGTAGTGAAACCGACAGACCAGGGGAGTACTTC.

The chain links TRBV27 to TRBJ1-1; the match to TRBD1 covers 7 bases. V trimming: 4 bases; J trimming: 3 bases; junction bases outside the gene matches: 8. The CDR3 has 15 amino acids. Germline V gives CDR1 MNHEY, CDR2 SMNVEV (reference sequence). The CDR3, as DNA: TGTGCCAGCAGTTCCGAGACAGGGATTCACACTGAAGCTTTCTTT. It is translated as CASSSETGIHTEAFF.

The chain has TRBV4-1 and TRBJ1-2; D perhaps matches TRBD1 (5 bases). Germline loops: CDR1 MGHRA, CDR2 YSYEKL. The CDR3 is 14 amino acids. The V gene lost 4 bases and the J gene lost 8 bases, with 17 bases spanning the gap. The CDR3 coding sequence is TGCGCCAGCAGCCTACGCCGGGGGGATGAGGGCTACACCTTC. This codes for CASSLRRGDEGYTF.